This T cell receptor beta chain was captured by sequencing in a study of regulatory and conventional T cells in RAG deficiency. The method was immunoSEQ multiplex PCR; TCRdb's version includes in-frame clones alone and lacks a portion of them. This table has fewer than 35,000 clones, 80% to 90% appearing once. Trimming stripped 2 bases from V and 8 bases from J, with 7 bases between. The CDR3 spans 12 residues. CDR1 SGHVS and CDR2 FNYEAQ come from the germline V gene. The same sample was also studied in work on regulatory T cells. That report adds: The PCR used 52 TRBV and 13 TRBJ primers.

The genes are TRBV7-6 and TRBJ2-1; D perhaps matches TRBD1 (6 bases). The clonotype comes from a human donor in good health. The sample taken for sequencing was CD8+ T cells sorted from blood. CDR3 in DNA: TGTGCCAGCAGCTTACGACAGGATGAGCAGTTCTTC. Its translation: CASSLRQDEQFF.